This T cell receptor (beta chain) was documented in a study of response to subunit inactivated influenza vaccine. TCRdb independently ran MiXCR on the RT-PCR reads; one entry per CDR3 protein. The sample has around 200,000 distinct CDR3 sequences, around 15% seen once; the top ten hold roughly 26%. The junction had 1 base not matched to a gene; V was cut back by 3 bases and J by 0 bases. The CDR3 spans 16 residues. CDR1 DFQATT and CDR2 SNEGSKA come from the germline V gene (reference sequence). The table lists this clonotype with a few counts. The antigen is undetermined. Whole-study results and caveats: Seasonal influenza vaccination, on each occasion, was suggested by the authors to recruit few new T cells.

The receptor was derived from a man aged 45-60 years who received an inactivated influenza vaccine. The V and J genes are TRBV20-1 and TRBJ2-1, with 14 bases that match TRBD2. This material consisted of CD8+ T cells sorted from PBMCs, taken roughly 5 days after vaccination. The CDR3 nucleotides read TGCAGTGCTAGTGGGACTAGCGGGAGCTCCTACAATGAGCAGTTCTTC. Encoded protein: CSASGTSGSSYNEQFF.